This TCR beta chain was profiled in a study of CD8+CD57+ T cells in acquired aplastic anemia. Study at large: CD4+ and CD8+ cells, once sorted, gave DNA averaging around 3.2 ug. Healthy donors gave roughly 9.9 million reads on average for CD4+ cells.

In the case of this clonotype: Its antigen is not known.

With 4 bases removed from V and 13 bases from J, the gap between germline ends came to 26 bases. The CDR3 extends over 15 amino acids. The germline V gene has CDR1 SGHVS and CDR2 FQNEAQ. TCR beta VDJ and CDR3 profiling used genomic DNA as template. TCRdb redid the calling of the reads with MiXCR, one entry per CDR3 protein. The repertoire holds around 400,000 distinct CDR3 sequences, with 55% to 75% as singletons. Study-wide findings and caveats: It was found that under 30 CD8+ CDR3 sequences were shared between patients and controls.

The gene calls are TRBV7-8 and TRBJ2-7; D is unresolved. The sequenced sample was sorted CD4+, CD8+, or CD8+CD57+ T cells (not recorded which) from PBMCs. The receptor comes from a human donor in good health, serving as a control. The CDR3 DNA reads as TGTGCCAGCAGCTCCAATATGGATGTAAACTATGGCTACTACTTC. Translation: CASSSNMDVNYGYYF.